This entry lists 31 T cell receptor beta chains sequenced from one sample in a study of control samples from healthy donors and cancer patients. The protocol was immunoSEQ multiplex PCR, while the TCRdb copy is restricted to in-frame clones and leaves out a portion. The sample carries about 170,000 clones, around 90% recorded once. Sequenced input: blood. Receptor source: a woman aged 25 to 39 in good health.

V gene TRBV5-6 combines with J gene TRBJ2-3; a weak D match, TRBD2 (6 bases). CDR1 is SGHDT and CDR2 is YYEEEE in the germline V gene. The CDR3 sequence is 15 residues long. V was pared by 0 bases and J by 1 base, with 9 bases between. In DNA form, the CDR3 reads TGTGCCAGCAGCTTGGCGCCTAGCGGCACAGATACGCAGTATTTT. It is translated as CASSLAPSGTDTQYF.

The V call is TRBV9, the J call TRBJ2-1, with TRBD1 matching over 7 bases. CDR3 length: 14 residues. The V gene's germline CDR1 is SGDLS and CDR2 YYNGEE. V was pared by 0 bases and J by 10 bases, with 7 bases of the junction left unmatched. For the CDR3, the DNA is TGTGCCAGCAGCGTAGGGGGGACAGATCCCGAGCAGTTCTTC. Its translation: CASSVGGTDPEQFF.

The chain has TRBV4-1 and TRBJ2-2; 9 bases line up with TRBD2. The CDR3 covers 18 residues. V lost 1 base and J lost 5; bases outside the gene matches: 11. Germline values: CDR1 MGHRA, CDR2 YSYEKL. CDR3 loop: CASSQGGLAGVGTGELFF. The CDR3 DNA sequence: TGCGCCAGCAGCCAAGGGGGGTTAGCGGGAGTAGGAACCGGGGAGCTGTTTTTT.

The J gene is TRBJ1-1, the V gene TRBV9; TRBD1 is a possible D gene (6 bases). There are 13 residues in the CDR3. The V end lost 2 bases, the J end lost 8 bases, and 13 bases lay between the germline ends. Germline values: CDR1 SGDLS, CDR2 YYNGEE. The CDR3 reads CASSVQGSGEAFF. The CDR3 nucleotides read TGTGCCAGCAGCGTCCAGGGGAGTGGCGAAGCTTTCTTT. Looking up the rest from reference TRBV9 and TRBJ1-1 gives the full variable domain: DSGVTQTPKHLITATGQRVTLRCSPRSGDLSVYWYQQSLDQGLQFLIQYYNGEERAKGNILERFSAQQFPDLHSELNLSSLELGDSALYFCASSVQGSGEAFFGQGTRLTVV.

The rearrangement links TRBV11-2 to TRBJ2-7; 8 positions match TRBD1. This CDR3 comprises 14 residues. V lost 3 bases and J lost 3; bases outside the gene matches: 4. Germline CDR1 SGHAT, CDR2 FQNNGV. CDR3 sequence: CASSFKDRDYEQYF. In nucleotides, the CDR3 is TGTGCCAGCAGCTTCAAGGACAGGGACTACGAGCAGTACTTC.

The chain is built from TRBV24-1 and TRBJ1-1, with D perhaps TRBD1 (6 bases). Germline CDR1 KGHDR, CDR2 SFDVKD. Trimming cost V 2 bases and J 10 bases, with 13 bases left between them. This CDR3 is built from 13 residues. The CDR3 DNA is TGTGCCACCAGTGATTCGATAGGGGGGCTAGCTTTCTTT. Its protein is CATSDSIGGLAFF.

The CDR3: CASSMDRGGTEAFF. In nucleotides, the CDR3 is TGTGCCAGCTCAATGGACAGGGGCGGCACTGAAGCTTTCTTT. This chain links TRBV18 with TRBJ1-1; 9 nucleotides line up with TRBD1. V trimming: 5 bases; J trimming: 4 bases; junction bases outside the gene matches: 5. The CDR3 covers 14 residues. Germline V gene lookup returns CDR1 KGHSH and CDR2 LQKENI.

This clone was found a few times. The rearrangement uses TRBV7-9 and TRBJ1-1; unclear D gene. CDR1 and CDR2 from the germline V gene are SEHNR and FQNEAQ (reference sequence). The ends were cut back, 4 bases at V and 7 bases at J, with 7 bases in the middle. The CDR3 runs to 11 residues. CDR3 coding DNA: TGTGCCAGCAGCTCGTCCATTGAAGCTTTCTTT. Its protein is CASSSSIEAFF.

The V call is TRBV4-1, the J call TRBJ2-5, with 7 bases matching TRBD2. The J segment lost 4 bases and the V segment lost 4 bases, leaving 6 bases of the junction unmatched. The CDR3 contains 14 residues. CDR1 and CDR2 (germline): MGHRA, YSYEKL. CDR3 bases: TGCGCCAGCAGCCCCTTCTCGGGGGGAGAGACCCAGTACTTC. Amino acids: CASSPFSGGETQYF.

The chain joins TRBV6-1 to TRBJ1-3, with D unclear. Germline CDR1 MNHNS, CDR2 SASEGT. V gave up 3 bases and J gave up 2 bases, with 2 bases separating them. The CDR3 sequence is 12 residues long. The CDR3 region is CASSDPGNTIYF. CDR3 DNA sequence: TGTGCCAGCAGTGACCCTGGAAACACCATATATTTT.

The chain joins TRBV19 to TRBJ1-5, with unresolved D. In germline, CDR1 is LNHDA, CDR2 SQIVND (reference sequence). The V gene lost 3 bases and the J gene lost 2 bases, with 8 bases spanning the gap. This CDR3 spans 14 amino acids. CDR3 in amino acids: CASSIQSRNQPQHF. The CDR3 nucleotides are TGTGCCAGTAGTATCCAGAGCCGCAATCAGCCCCAGCATTTT.

The chain combines TRBV19 with TRBJ2-7; D is undetermined. The V and J ends lost 6 bases and 1 base respectively, with 13 bases between them. CDR1 LNHDA and CDR2 SQIVND come from the germline V gene (reference sequence). The CDR3 covers 14 residues. CDR3 bases: TGTGCCAGTAGATCGCCGGAACAGTCCTACGAGCAGTACTTC. Its protein is CASRSPEQSYEQYF.

This clone was found once. The genes are TRBV7-2 and TRBJ2-2; 12 bases are a match to TRBD2. The ends lost 4 bases at V and 7 bases at J; junction bases unmatched: 7. In germline, CDR1 is SGHTA, CDR2 FQGNSA. This CDR3 region has 16 residues. The DNA for the CDR3 is TGTGCCAGCAGCTCACGACTAGCGGGGGCCGGCGGGGAGCTGTTTTTT. Translated: CASSSRLAGAGGELFF.

The count of this clone is one. The V and J genes are TRBV15 and TRBJ2-5; D perhaps matches TRBD1 (6 bases). V dropped 5 bases and J dropped 6 bases, with 22 bases sitting between them. Germline V gene data show CDR1 as LNHNV and CDR2 as YYDKDF (reference sequence). CDR3 size: 16 residues. The CDR3 here is CATSGHPLQGMQTQYF. The CDR3 DNA reads TGTGCCACCAGCGGCCACCCATTACAGGGAATGCAGACCCAGTACTTC. The complete variable domain, with remaining parts taken from reference TRBV15 and TRBJ2-5, reads DAMVIQNPRYQVTQFGKPVTLSCSQTLNHNVMYWYQQKSSQAPKLLFHYYDKDFNNEADTPDNFQSRRPNTSFCFLDIRSPGLGDTAMYLCATSGHPLQGMQTQYFGPGTRLLVL.

The J gene is TRBJ1-6, the V gene TRBV7-8, with 10 bases lining up with TRBD1. Trimming removed 8 bases from V and 2 bases from J; junction bases left unmatched: 3. From germline, CDR1 is SGHVS and CDR2 FQNEAQ. The CDR3 extends over 15 amino acids. CDR3 coding DNA: TGTGCCAGCGACAGGGGGCCCACCTATAATTCACCCCTCCACTTT. It specifies CASDRGPTYNSPLHF.

This clone has only a few counts. The chain uses TRBV5-1 and TRBJ1-3; no clear D gene. CDR3 size: 15 residues. Germline lookup yields CDR1 SGHRS and CDR2 YFSETQ. The ends were cut back, 4 bases at V and 0 bases at J, with 11 bases in the middle. The CDR3: CASSALGVSGNTIYF. The CDR3, as DNA: TGCGCCAGCAGCGCCCTCGGGGTCTCTGGAAACACCATATATTTT.

J is TRBJ2-2 and V is TRBV7-6; 7 nucleotides line up with TRBD2. Per the germline V gene, CDR1 is SGHVS and CDR2 is FNYEAQ. The CDR3 is 17 amino acids. Trimming removed 4 bases from V and 0 bases from J; junction bases left unmatched: 8. DNA of the CDR3: TGTGCCAGCAGCTCTTCTCTTCTAGCGGCGAACACCGGGGAGCTGTTTTTT. It codes for CASSSSLLAANTGELFF.

The chain combines TRBV5-1 with TRBJ2-3; 13 bases fit TRBD2. CDR3 length: 15 residues. Trimming took 4 bases from V and 4 from J; bases not matched to a gene: 3. Germline CDR1 reads SGHRS; CDR2 reads YFSETQ. CDR3 region: CASSAGTSGADTQYF. CDR3 DNA: TGCGCCAGCAGCGCCGGGACTAGCGGGGCAGATACGCAGTATTTT.

The chain couples TRBV9 to TRBJ2-7; D is possibly TRBD1 (5 bases). Germline V CDR1 and CDR2: SGDLS, YYNGEE. This CDR3 contains 15 residues. V lost 0 bases, J lost 3 bases, and 13 bases lay in between. CDR3 residues: CASSVGQSELYEQYF. The CDR3 DNA reads as TGTGCCAGCAGCGTAGGACAGAGTGAGCTCTACGAGCAGTACTTC.

V and J are TRBV28 and TRBJ2-7, with a weak D call TRBD1 (6 bases). Germline lookup yields CDR1 MDHEN and CDR2 SYDVKM. The CDR3 sequence is 14 residues long. Trimming stripped 3 bases from V and 4 bases from J, with 13 bases between. The CDR3 region has the DNA TGTGCCAGCAGTTTGACGGGACACCTATACGAGCAGTACTTC. Its protein product is CASSLTGHLYEQYF.

The CDR3 bases are TGTGCCAGCAGGACTAGCGTAAGGGAGCAGTTCTTC. Amino acids: CASRTSVREQFF. The chain uses TRBV7-2 and TRBJ2-1; 8 bases align to TRBD2. Germline lookup yields CDR1 SGHTA and CDR2 FQGNSA. The trim removed 6 bases at V and 10 bases at J, leaving 5 bases unmatched. The CDR3 has 12 residues.

The chain uses TRBV30 and TRBJ1-5; perhaps TRBD1 as D (5 bases). Trimming cost V 5 bases and J 2 bases, with 22 bases left between them. Per the germline V gene, CDR1 is GTSNPN and CDR2 is SVGIG (reference sequence). The CDR3 runs to 17 residues. CDR3 coding DNA: TGTGCCTGGGCGGGACGGATGGGGAGATGGGGCAATCAGCCCCAGCATTTT. Protein sequence: CAWAGRMGRWGNQPQHF.

This chain uses TRBV5-1 with TRBJ1-2; D uncertain. V gave up 1 base and J gave up 8 bases, with 15 bases separating them. There are 14 residues in the CDR3. CDR1 and CDR2 (germline): SGHRS, YFSETQ. The DNA for the CDR3 is TGCGCCAGCAGCTTGACGGGTTCGGCAGACGGCTACACCTTC. Encoded protein: CASSLTGSADGYTF.

This clone showed up just a few times. This chain links TRBV6-2 or TRBV6-3 with TRBJ2-2, with D possibly being TRBD1 (6 bases). V was trimmed by 1 base and J by 4 bases, leaving 10 bases between them. This CDR3 is 15 amino acids long. CDR1 and CDR2 (germline): MNHEY, SVGEGT. The CDR3 DNA sequence: TGTGCCAGCAGTTACTTGTCCAGGGGCACCGGGGAGCTGTTTTTT. Its protein is CASSYLSRGTGELFF.

V usage is TRBV14 and J usage is TRBJ2-7; perhaps TRBD1 as D (5 bases). Trimming removed 7 bases at V and 1 base at J, with 11 bases between. CDR3 length: 13 amino acids. Germline assignment: CDR1 SGHDN and CDR2 FVKESK. The CDR3 region is CASKGPESYEQYF. The CDR3 DNA sequence: TGTGCCAGCAAGGGGCCAGAGTCCTACGAGCAGTACTTC.

The chain recombines TRBV7-9 with TRBJ1-2, with D tentatively TRBD1 (5 bases). Trimming left V 0 bases short and J 3 bases short, with 14 bases between. The CDR3 contains 16 residues. Germline V gene lookup returns CDR1 SEHNR and CDR2 FQNEAQ (reference sequence). The CDR3: CASSLAQTQGDYGYTF. The CDR3 region has the DNA TGTGCCAGCAGCTTAGCGCAGACCCAGGGCGACTATGGCTACACCTTC.

This rearrangement joins TRBV19 to TRBJ2-3, with a possible D match to TRBD1 (5 bases). Germline V lookup: CDR1 LNHDA, CDR2 SQIVND (reference sequence). The CDR3 extends over 14 amino acids. Trimming stripped 11 bases from V and 5 bases from J, with 20 bases between. CDR3 sequence (DNA): TGTGCCCCCTTTGTGAAGGGGTCGATAGATACGCAGTATTTT. It encodes CAPFVKGSIDTQYF.

The CDR3 DNA sequence: TGTGCCAGCAGCTTGGTGGGCTTAACCCCTAGCACAGATACGCAGTATTTT. It encodes CASSLVGLTPSTDTQYF. The genes are TRBV7-9 and TRBJ2-3; no clear D. Germline V gene data show CDR1 as SEHNR and CDR2 as FQNEAQ (reference sequence). The CDR3 totals 17 residues. Trimming pared 3 bases from V and 0 bases from J, leaving 16 bases between.

This clone showed up just a few times. V usage is TRBV11-3 and J usage is TRBJ2-2; no reliable D call. CDR3 length: 14 amino acids. Germline assignment: CDR1 SGHNT and CDR2 YENEEA. V shed 5 bases and J shed 6 bases, with 13 bases lying between them. CDR3 amino acids: CASSLGYGAGELFF. The CDR3 nucleotides are TGTGCCAGCAGCCTGGGGTATGGGGCCGGGGAGCTGTTTTTT.

The V gene is TRBV5-1, the J gene TRBJ2-7, with a tentative D call TRBD1 (5 bases). The V and J ends lost 4 bases and 5 bases respectively, with 13 bases between them. CDR1 is SGHRS, CDR2 YFSETQ, per germline. This CDR3 is 13 amino acids long. This chain's CDR3 is CASSPSPRDEQYF. CDR3 coding DNA: TGCGCCAGCAGCCCTTCCCCCAGGGACGAGCAGTACTTC.

The V and J genes are TRBV12-5 and TRBJ2-5; a weak D match, TRBD1 (5 bases). Trimming left V 3 bases short and J 1 base short, with 6 bases between. Germline V lookup: CDR1 LGHNT, CDR2 FRNRAP. The CDR3 extends over 13 amino acids. The CDR3 sequence: CASGLDSQETQYF. The CDR3 coding sequence is TGTGCTAGTGGTTTAGACAGCCAAGAGACCCAGTACTTC.